These 18 T cell receptor beta chains were all obtained from the same sample, sequenced in a study of CD8+ T cells in alopecia areata (dated by TCRdb to 2017 to 2018). The receptor library was made with the immunoSEQ multiplex PCR assay. To provide template for TCR sequencing, every sample had RNA extracted and reverse transcribed into cDNA. Not all clones reach the TCRdb copy of this immuneACCESS table, which keeps in-frame sequences only. Checked studies attribute under half of the gap to unresolved V genes and leave the rest unexplained. Across this sample there are 120,000 or so clones, with 55% to 65% seen only once. In total, the top ten clones hold around 2.8% of the sample. Sample: CD4+ T cells sorted from blood. These receptors were collected from a human donor in good health.

The CDR3 is CASSYDGRGTDTQYF. Written as DNA, the CDR3 is TGTGCCAGCAGTTACGATGGGCGGGGCACAGATACGCAGTATTTT. The chain is built from TRBV6-5 and TRBJ2-3; perhaps TRBD2 as D (5 bases). Trimming pared 2 bases from V and 1 base from J, leaving 10 bases between. There are 15 residues in the CDR3. Germline V CDR1 and CDR2: MNHEY, SVGAGI.

The chain employs TRBV29-1 and TRBJ1-1; the match to TRBD1 covers 9 bases. Trimming at V came to 6 bases and at J to 3 bases, leaving 11 bases not matched to a gene. The CDR3 length is 15 residues. Germline V lookup: CDR1 SQVTM, CDR2 ANQGSEA. CDR3 in DNA: TGCAGCGTGGACCACAGGGGGCGTAAGGACACTGAAGCTTTCTTT. It yields the protein CSVDHRGRKDTEAFF.

The gene calls are TRBV7-7 and TRBJ2-5, with TRBD1 matching over 9 bases. The V gene end was trimmed by 5 bases and the J gene end by 5 bases; junction bases not matched to a gene: 6. The germline CDR1 and CDR2 sequences are SSHAT and FNYEAQ (reference sequence). The CDR3 covers 14 residues. The CDR3 loop is CASSLSGTGETQYF. For the CDR3, the DNA is TGTGCCAGCAGCCTCTCCGGGACAGGGGAGACCCAGTACTTC.

The gene calls are TRBV15 and TRBJ2-2, with TRBD1 matching over 11 bases. The V and J ends lost 6 bases and 9 bases, in that order; junction bases with no gene match: 9. The V gene's germline CDR1 is LNHNV and CDR2 YYDKDF (reference sequence). There are 15 residues in the CDR3. The chain's CDR3 is CATRYGTGGSRELFF. The CDR3 nucleotides read TGTGCCACCAGATACGGGACAGGGGGGTCGCGGGAGCTGTTTTTT.

The genes are TRBV11-2 and TRBJ1-1, with D maybe TRBD1 (5 bases). Trimming removed 3 bases at V and 8 bases at J, with 16 bases between. Germline CDR1 is SGHAT and CDR2 is FQNNGV. The CDR3 spans 14 residues. As DNA, the CDR3 is TGTGCCAGCAGCTTGGGAGGGCGGCCAGGGGAAGCTTTCTTT. Protein sequence: CASSLGGRPGEAFF.

The gene calls are TRBV25-1 and TRBJ1-4; TRBD1 matches 7 bases. With 4 bases clipped from V and 4 bases from J, the junction kept 3 bases outside the gene matches. This CDR3 region has 14 residues. Germline V lookup: CDR1 MGHDK, CDR2 SYGVNS. The CDR3, as DNA: TGTGCCAGCAGTGGACAGGGAGTTAATGAAAAACTGTTTTTT. This gives the protein CASSGQGVNEKLFF.

DNA of the CDR3: TGTGCCAGCACCCGGGGGCCGGGAAACTATGGCTACACCTTC. The encoded protein is CASTRGPGNYGYTF. This chain links TRBV11-2 with TRBJ1-2, with D possibly being TRBD1 (6 bases). V lost 7 bases to trimming and J lost 2 bases, with 14 bases between them. The CDR3 loop spans 14 amino acids. CDR1 and CDR2 (germline): SGHAT, FQNNGV.

This clone was found a few times. V and J are TRBV28 and TRBJ1-5; D is unresolved. This CDR3 region has 15 residues. In germline, CDR1 is MDHEN, CDR2 SYDVKM. Trimming removed 2 bases from V and 0 bases from J, with 8 bases in between. CDR3 region: CASSLPVPSNQPQHF. For the CDR3, the DNA is TGTGCCAGCAGTTTACCAGTCCCTAGCAATCAGCCCCAGCATTTT.

The rearrangement joins TRBV25-1 to TRBJ1-1; no clear D. CDR1 MGHDK and CDR2 SYGVNS come from the germline V gene. The CDR3 spans 12 residues. V shed 4 bases and J shed 8 bases, with 11 bases lying between them. The CDR3 region has the DNA TGTGCCAGCAGTGGGCTCAGACAAGAAGCTTTCTTT. Encoded protein: CASSGLRQEAFF. Using reference TRBV25-1 and TRBJ1-1 for the parts outside the CDR3, the full variable domain is EADIYQTPRYLVIGTGKKITLECSQTMGHDKMYWYQQDPGMELHLIHYSYGVNSTEKGDLSSESTVSRIRTEHFPLTLESARPSHTSQYLCASSGLRQEAFFGQGTRLTVV.

This clone was detected only a few times. The rearrangement links TRBV30 to TRBJ1-5; D is undetermined. The germline V gene encodes CDR1 GTSNPN and CDR2 SVGIG (reference sequence). The V gene lost 0 bases and the J gene lost 5 bases, with 8 bases spanning the gap. The CDR3 is made up of 13 amino acids. CDR3 nucleotides: TGTGCCTGGAGTGTTGCGGGTGATCAGCCCCAGCATTTT. Its protein is CAWSVAGDQPQHF. The full variable domain, in which reference TRBV30 and TRBJ1-5 provide the parts outside the CDR3, is SQTIHQWPATLVQPVGSPLSLECTVEGTSNPNLYWYRQAAGRGLQLLFYSVGIGQISSEVPQNLSASRPQDRQFILSSKKLLLSDSGFYLCAWSVAGDQPQHFGDGTRLSIL.

Concerning this clone itself: The final CDR3 position lacks the conserved phenylalanine or tryptophan, pointing to a likely read error. No DNA is shown, since the ends of the CDR3 on it are uncertain; the CDR3 is the one TCRdb lists. The V call is TRBV4-1, the J call TRBJ2-7; no check of the table's D call, TRBD1, against the DNA was made. The CDR3 is made up of 9 amino acids, end residues included. Germline-derived CDR1 and CDR2 are MGHRA and YSYEKL. CDR3 amino acids: CASSRDRES.

This chain connects TRBV19 to TRBJ1-2; perhaps TRBD1 as D (5 bases). V was clipped by 11 bases and J by 8 bases, with 21 bases between them. This CDR3 region has 13 residues. Germline V gene lookup returns CDR1 LNHDA and CDR2 SQIVND (reference sequence). The CDR3 DNA reads as TGTGCCGGAAGTAACCGGGCAGGGACGGGCTACACCTTC. Its protein is CAGSNRAGTGYTF.

This clone was counted between two and nine times. The chain couples TRBV18 to TRBJ2-3; 7 bases fit TRBD2. Trimming at V came to 6 bases and at J to 3 bases, leaving 6 bases not matched to a gene. Germline CDR1 reads KGHSH; CDR2 reads LQKENI. This CDR3 is built from 14 residues. CDR3 sequence: CASSELATTDTQYF. CDR3 in DNA: TGTGCCAGCTCCGAACTAGCGACGACAGATACGCAGTATTTT.

The chain is built from TRBV25-1 and TRBJ2-3, with 11 bases that match TRBD1. J lost 4 bases, V lost 6 bases, and 0 bases had no gene match. Germline V CDR1 and CDR2: MGHDK, SYGVNS. The CDR3 runs 13 residues. The CDR3 protein is CASRGQGADTQYF. CDR3 coding DNA: TGTGCCAGCAGGGGACAGGGGGCAGATACGCAGTATTTT.

This clone appeared a few times. The chain has TRBV2 and TRBJ2-2; D is unclear. Trimming cost V 3 bases and J 6 bases, with 8 bases left between them. Germline CDR1 is SNHLY and CDR2 is FYNNEI. The CDR3 sequence is 13 residues long. The chain's CDR3 is CASSEDWAGELFF. CDR3 nucleotides: TGTGCCAGCAGTGAGGATTGGGCCGGGGAGCTGTTTTTT. Drawing the rest from reference TRBV2 and TRBJ2-2, the complete variable domain is EPEVTQTPSHQVTQMGQEVILRCVPISNHLYFYWYRQILGQKVEFLVSFYNNEISEKSEIFDDQFSVERPDGSNFTLKIRSTKLEDSAMYFCASSEDWAGELFFGEGSRLTVL.

This clone was recorded only once. This sequence joins TRBV11-2 and TRBJ1-2, with a tentative D call TRBD1 (6 bases). Trimming shortened V by 5 bases and J by 4 bases, and 8 bases separated the two germline ends. The CDR3 has 12 residues. Germline assignment: CDR1 SGHAT and CDR2 FQNNGV. DNA for the CDR3: TGTGCCAGCAGCCCAGGGGCCTATGGCTACACCTTC. Amino acids: CASSPGAYGYTF.

The V call is TRBV2, the J call TRBJ2-1, with 8 bases aligning to TRBD2. Germline-derived CDR1 and CDR2 are SNHLY and FYNNEI. V lost 6 bases and J lost 3; bases outside the gene matches: 4. The CDR3 is made up of 14 amino acids. The CDR3 sequence is CASSQLADYNEQFF. The DNA for the CDR3 is TGTGCCAGCAGCCAACTAGCGGACTACAATGAGCAGTTCTTC.

This rearrangement joins TRBV5-1 to TRBJ2-6; D may be TRBD2 (5 bases). Germline V CDR1 and CDR2: SGHRS, YFSETQ. The CDR3 consists of 15 residues. Trimming took 7 bases from V and 0 from J, leaving 11 bases between them. The CDR3 DNA reads TGCGCCAGCCGTGAGGCGGGCTCTGGGGCCAACGTCCTGACTTTC. It codes for CASREAGSGANVLTF.